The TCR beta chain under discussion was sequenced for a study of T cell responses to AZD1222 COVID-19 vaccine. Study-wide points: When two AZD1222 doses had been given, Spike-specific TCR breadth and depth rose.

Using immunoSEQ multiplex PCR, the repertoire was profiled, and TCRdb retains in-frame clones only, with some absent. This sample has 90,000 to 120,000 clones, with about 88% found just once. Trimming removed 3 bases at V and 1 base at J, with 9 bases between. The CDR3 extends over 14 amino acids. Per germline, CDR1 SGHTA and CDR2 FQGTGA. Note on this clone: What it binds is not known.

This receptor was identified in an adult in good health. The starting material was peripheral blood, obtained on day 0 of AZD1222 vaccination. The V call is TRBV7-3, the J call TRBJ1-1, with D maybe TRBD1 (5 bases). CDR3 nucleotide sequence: TGTGCCAGCAGCTTCCAGGGAGGGAACACTGAAGCTTTCTTT. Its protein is CASSFQGGNTEAFF.